The T cell receptor beta chain under discussion was sequenced for a study of cytomegalovirus exposure and HLA in healthy donors. Study-wide findings and caveats: The authors enumerated roughly 160 TCR beta chains as linked to cytomegalovirus. The TCR clusters that emerged in the first cohort tended, a later analysis found, to co-occur in the approximately 130 validation repertoires.

This table comes from immunoSEQ multiplex PCR, and its TCRdb copy is limited to in-frame clones, with some not included. This table has some 120,000 clones, roughly 90% appearing once. To note about this clone: The antigen is not known.

J lost 2 bases, V lost 3 bases, and 4 bases had no gene match. Germline values: CDR1 SGHNT, CDR2 YYREEE (reference sequence). The CDR3 is 14 residues long. This TCR came from a man aged 25-45 years in good health and CMV-seronegative. The chain is built from TRBV5-4 and TRBJ2-7; 8 nucleotides agree with TRBD1. What was sequenced was PBMCs. The CDR3 here is CASSSRQGTYEQYF. The DNA of the CDR3 is TGTGCCAGCAGCTCCAGACAGGGGACCTACGAGCAGTACTTC.